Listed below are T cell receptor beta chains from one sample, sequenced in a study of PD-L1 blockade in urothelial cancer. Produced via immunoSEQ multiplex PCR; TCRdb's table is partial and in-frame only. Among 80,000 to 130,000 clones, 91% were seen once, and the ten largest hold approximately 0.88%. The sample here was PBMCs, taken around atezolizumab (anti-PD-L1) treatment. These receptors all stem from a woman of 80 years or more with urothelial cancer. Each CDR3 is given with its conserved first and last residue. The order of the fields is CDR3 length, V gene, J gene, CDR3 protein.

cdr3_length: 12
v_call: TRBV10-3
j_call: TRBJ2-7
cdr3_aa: CAISELAAEQYF

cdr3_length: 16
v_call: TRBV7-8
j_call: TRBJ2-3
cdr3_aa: CASSGTGAGGTDTQYF

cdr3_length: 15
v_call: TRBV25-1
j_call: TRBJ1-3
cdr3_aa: CASTGGGYSGNTIYF

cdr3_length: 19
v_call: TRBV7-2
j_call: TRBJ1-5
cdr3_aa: CASSLMGLKQGSSNQPQHF

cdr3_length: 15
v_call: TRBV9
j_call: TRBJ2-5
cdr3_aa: CASSVGAAGLETQYF

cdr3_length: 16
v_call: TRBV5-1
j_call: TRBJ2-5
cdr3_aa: CASSLDRQPRGETQYF

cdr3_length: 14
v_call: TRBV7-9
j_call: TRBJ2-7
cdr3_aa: CASSLAAGGGEQYF

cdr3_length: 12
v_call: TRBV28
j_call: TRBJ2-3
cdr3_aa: CASRLVTDTQYF

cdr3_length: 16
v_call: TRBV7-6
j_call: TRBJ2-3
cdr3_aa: CASSLGTSGPTDTQYF

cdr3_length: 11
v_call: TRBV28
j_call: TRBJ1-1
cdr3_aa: CAGRGSTEAFF

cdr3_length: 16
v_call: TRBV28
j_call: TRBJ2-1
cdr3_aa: CASSPLAGLAGNEQFF

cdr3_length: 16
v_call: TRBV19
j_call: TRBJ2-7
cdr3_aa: CASRILTGTGAYEQYF

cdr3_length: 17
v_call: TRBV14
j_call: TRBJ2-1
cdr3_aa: CASSQDSHGTNYNEQFF